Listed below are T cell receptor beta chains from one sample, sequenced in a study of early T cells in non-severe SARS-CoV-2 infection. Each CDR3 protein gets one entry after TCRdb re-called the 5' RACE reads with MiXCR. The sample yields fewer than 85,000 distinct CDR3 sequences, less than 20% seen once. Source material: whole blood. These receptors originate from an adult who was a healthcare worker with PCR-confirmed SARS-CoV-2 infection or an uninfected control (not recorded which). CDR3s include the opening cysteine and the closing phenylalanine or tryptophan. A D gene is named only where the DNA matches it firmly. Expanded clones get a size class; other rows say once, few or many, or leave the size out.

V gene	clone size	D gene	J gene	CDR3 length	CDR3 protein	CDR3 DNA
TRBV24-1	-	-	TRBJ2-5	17	CATSDLPRTQDQETQYF	TGTGCCACCAGTGATTTGCCTCGAACTCAGGACCAAGAGACCCAGTACTTC
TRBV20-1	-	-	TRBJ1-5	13	CSARFNDLEPQHF	TGCAGTGCTAGATTCAATGACCTTGAGCCCCAGCATTTT
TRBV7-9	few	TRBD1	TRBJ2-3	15	CASSSGQGRADTQYF	TGTGCCAGCAGCTCTGGACAGGGGAGAGCAGATACGCAGTATTTT
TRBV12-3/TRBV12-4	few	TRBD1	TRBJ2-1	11	CASLTGGEQFF	TGTGCCAGCCTAACAGGGGGTGAGCAGTTCTTC
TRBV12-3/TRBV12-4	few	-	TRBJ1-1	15	CASSFFSGLSTEAFF	TGTGCCAGCAGTTTCTTTTCGGGGCTTAGCACTGAAGCTTTCTTT
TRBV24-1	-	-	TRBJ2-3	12	CATSDRLDTQYF	TGTGCCACCAGTGACAGACTAGATACGCAGTATTTT
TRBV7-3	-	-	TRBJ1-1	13	CASSHDRNTEASF	TGTGCCAGCAGTCACGACAGGAACACTGAAGCTTCCTTT
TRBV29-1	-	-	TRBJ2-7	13	CSVVLSVSYEQYF	TGCAGCGTTGTGCTAAGCGTCTCCTACGAGCAGTACTTC
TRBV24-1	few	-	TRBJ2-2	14	CATSPWGQTGELFF	TGTGCCACCTCCCCCTGGGGGCAAACCGGGGAGCTGTTTTTT
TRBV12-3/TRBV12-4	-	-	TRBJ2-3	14	CASSLVMGRDTQYF	TGTGCCAGCAGTTTAGTTATGGGTAGAGATACGCAGTATTTT
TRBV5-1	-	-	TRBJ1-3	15	CASSLEQAAGNTIYF	TGCGCCAGCAGCTTGGAGCAGGCAGCAGGAAACACCATATATTTT
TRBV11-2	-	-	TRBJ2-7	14	CASSLPGTNYEQYF	TGTGCCAGCAGCTTACCGGGGACCAACTACGAGCAGTACTTC
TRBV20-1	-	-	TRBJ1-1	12	CSARGGRTEAFF	TGCAGTGCAAGGGGGGGGCGAACTGAAGCTTTCTTT
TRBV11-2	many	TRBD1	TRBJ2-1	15	CASSFTLDRGGEQFF	TGTGCCAGCAGCTTTACTCTGGACAGGGGAGGGGAGCAGTTCTTC
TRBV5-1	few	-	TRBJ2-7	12	CASSLHPYEQYF	TGCGCCAGCAGCTTACATCCCTACGAGCAGTACTTC
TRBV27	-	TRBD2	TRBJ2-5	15	CASSFLAGEGETQYF	TGTGCCAGCAGTTTCCTAGCGGGAGAGGGAGAGACCCAGTACTTC
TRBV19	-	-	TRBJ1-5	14	CASSIPGRNQPQHF	TGTGCCAGTAGTATCCCCGGACGGAATCAGCCCCAGCATTTT
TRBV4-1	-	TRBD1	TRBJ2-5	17	CASSQDTQGAQVETQYF	TGCGCCAGCAGCCAAGATACGCAGGGGGCGCAGGTTGAGACCCAGTACTTC
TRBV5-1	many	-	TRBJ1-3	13	CASSTGPSNTIYF	TGCGCCAGCAGCACGGGACCATCGAACACCATATATTTT
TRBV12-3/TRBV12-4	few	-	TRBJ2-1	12	CASRGTYNEQFF	TGTGCCAGCAGGGGGACCTACAATGAGCAGTTCTTC
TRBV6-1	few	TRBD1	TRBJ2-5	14	CASRLTGSAETQYF	TGTGCCAGCAGATTGACAGGGTCAGCAGAGACCCAGTACTTC
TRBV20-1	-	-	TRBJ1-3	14	CSARGLGAGNTIYF	TGCAGTGCTAGAGGGTTAGGGGCTGGAAACACCATATATTTT
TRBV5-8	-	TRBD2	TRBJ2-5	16	CASSWTSGRIQETQYF	TGTGCCAGCAGCTGGACTAGCGGGAGGATCCAAGAGACCCAGTACTTC
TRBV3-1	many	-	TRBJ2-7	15	CASSLQRARGNEQYF	TGTGCCAGCAGCCTCCAAAGGGCCAGGGGAAACGAGCAGTACTTC
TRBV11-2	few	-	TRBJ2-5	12	CASSPPTPAQYF	TGTGCCAGCAGCCCCCCCACACCTGCCCAGTACTTC
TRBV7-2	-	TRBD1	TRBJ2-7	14	CASSLRQGTHEQYF	TGTGCCAGCAGCCTCCGACAGGGAACCCACGAGCAGTACTTC
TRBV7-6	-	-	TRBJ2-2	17	CASSLVGRGPNTGELFF	TGTGCCAGCAGCTTAGTGGGGCGGGGGCCGAACACCGGGGAGCTGTTTTTT
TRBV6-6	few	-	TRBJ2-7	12	CASSYSVYEQYF	TGTGCCAGCAGTTACTCAGTCTACGAGCAGTACTTC
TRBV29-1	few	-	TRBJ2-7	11	CSVGPSYEQYF	TGCAGCGTTGGACCTTCCTACGAGCAGTACTTC
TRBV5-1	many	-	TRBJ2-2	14	CASSLIQGTGELFF	TGCGCCAGCAGCTTGATCCAGGGCACCGGGGAGCTGTTTTTT
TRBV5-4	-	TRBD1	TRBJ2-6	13	CASSTGQSNVLIF	TGTGCCAGCAGCACGGGACAGTCCAACGTCCTGATTTTC
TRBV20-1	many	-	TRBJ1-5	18	CSASDPGGAPYSNQPQHF	TGCAGTGCTAGTGACCCGGGAGGTGCCCCCTATAGCAATCAGCCCCAGCATTTT
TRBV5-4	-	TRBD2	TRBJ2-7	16	CASSLAGVKTAYEQYF	TGTGCCAGCAGCCTGGCGGGAGTGAAAACGGCCTACGAGCAGTACTTC
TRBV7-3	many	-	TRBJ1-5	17	CASSLRGPLYSNQPQHF	TGTGCCAGCAGCTTACGGGGGCCCCTATATAGCAATCAGCCCCAGCATTTT
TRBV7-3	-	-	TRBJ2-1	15	CASSLFAASYNEQFF	TGTGCCAGCAGCTTATTCGCGGCCTCCTACAATGAGCAGTTCTTC
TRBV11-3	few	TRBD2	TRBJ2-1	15	CASSLWAGENNEQFF	TGTGCCAGCAGTCTCTGGGCGGGAGAAAACAATGAGCAGTTCTTC
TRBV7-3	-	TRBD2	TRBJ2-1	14	CASSLGLSTNEQFF	TGTGCCAGCAGCTTGGGACTAAGCACCAATGAGCAGTTCTTC
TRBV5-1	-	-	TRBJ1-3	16	CASSLASVASGNTIYF	TGCGCCAGCAGCTTGGCATCTGTCGCCTCTGGAAACACCATATATTTT
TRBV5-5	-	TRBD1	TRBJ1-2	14	CASSVQGTGQGYTF	TGTGCCAGCAGCGTCCAGGGGACAGGGCAGGGCTACACCTTC
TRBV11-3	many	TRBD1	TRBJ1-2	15	CASSLGPAGQGSYTF	TGTGCCAGCAGCTTAGGGCCCGCTGGACAGGGAAGCTACACCTTC
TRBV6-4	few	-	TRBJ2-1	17	CASRTPRLPYSYNEQFF	TGTGCCAGCAGGACTCCCCGACTTCCCTACTCCTACAATGAGCAGTTCTTC
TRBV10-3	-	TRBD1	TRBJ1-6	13	CAAHGQDNSPLHF	TGTGCCGCGCATGGACAGGATAATTCACCCCTCCACTTT
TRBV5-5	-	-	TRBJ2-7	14	CASSTGLPTDEQYF	TGTGCCAGCAGCACCGGACTGCCAACCGACGAGCAGTACTTC
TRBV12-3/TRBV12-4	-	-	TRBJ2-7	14	CASSPQGSSYEQYF	TGTGCCAGCAGTCCGCAGGGTAGCTCCTACGAGCAGTACTTC
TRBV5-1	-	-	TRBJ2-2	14	CASGAGRSTGELFF	TGCGCCAGCGGCGCGGGGAGGAGCACCGGGGAGCTGTTTTTT
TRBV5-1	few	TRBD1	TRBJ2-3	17	CASSPKQGAAGTDTQYF	TGCGCCAGCAGCCCTAAACAGGGGGCGGCCGGCACAGATACGCAGTATTTT
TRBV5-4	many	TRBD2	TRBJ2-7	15	CASSHERGRPYEQYF	TGTGCCAGCAGCCATGAGCGGGGAAGGCCCTACGAGCAGTACTTC
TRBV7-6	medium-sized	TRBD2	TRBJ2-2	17	CASSLIPSGANTGELFF	TGTGCCAGCAGCCTGATACCTAGCGGGGCGAACACCGGGGAGCTGTTTTTT
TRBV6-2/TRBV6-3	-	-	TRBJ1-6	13	CASRNPGHSPLHF	TGTGCCAGCAGGAATCCGGGGCATTCACCCCTCCACTTT
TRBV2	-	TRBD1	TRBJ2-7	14	CASSGQGLTYEQYF	TGTGCCAGCAGCGGACAGGGATTGACCTACGAGCAGTACTTC
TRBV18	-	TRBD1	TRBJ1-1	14	CASSPGQEGTEAFF	TGTGCCAGCTCACCGGGACAGGAGGGCACTGAAGCTTTCTTT
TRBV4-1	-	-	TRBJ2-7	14	CASSQWDGPYEQYF	TGCGCCAGCAGCCAGTGGGACGGTCCCTACGAGCAGTACTTC
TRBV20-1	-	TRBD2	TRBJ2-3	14	CSAEAGLDTDTQYF	TGCAGTGCGGAAGCGGGACTGGACACAGATACGCAGTATTTT
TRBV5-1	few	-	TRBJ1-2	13	CASSSDGHYGYTF	TGCGCCAGCAGCTCGGACGGCCACTATGGCTACACCTTC
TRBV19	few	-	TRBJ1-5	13	CASKQGGSQPQHF	TGTGCCAGTAAACAGGGTGGAAGCCAGCCCCAGCATTTT
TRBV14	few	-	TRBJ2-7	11	CASSQASEQYF	TGTGCCAGCAGCCAAGCGTCCGAGCAGTACTTC